Sequencing of this T cell receptor (beta chain) was carried out in a study of cytomegalovirus exposure and HLA in healthy donors. Study context: When 350 to 500 donors were genotyped, roughly 80% of them were found to fall in the Caucasian-associated ancestry cluster.

Trimming took 4 bases from V and 7 from J, leaving 24 bases between them. Germline lookup yields CDR1 SGHNT and CDR2 YYREEE (reference sequence). This CDR3 has 17 residues. PCR used 60 Vbeta primers and 13 Jbeta primers. The method was immunoSEQ multiplex PCR; TCRdb's version includes in-frame clones alone and lacks a portion of them. The sample contains fewer than 200,000 clones, around 80% of which appear only once. This chain connects TRBV5-4 to TRBJ2-1; D is perhaps TRBD2 (5 bases). The receptor's source is a female donor in good health and CMV-seronegative. The sample was PBMCs. The CDR3, as DNA: TGTGCCAGCAGCAGACCGGGTGGAGCGCAGACGGGGAATGAGCAGTTCTTC. Translating it yields CASSRPGGAQTGNEQFF.